This entry describes one T cell receptor (beta chain). The antigen is unknown. The data were taken from a study of CXCR3-negative and CXCR3-positive naive CD8 T cells. The authors made the TRB cDNA libraries by 5' RACE using UMI labels. Reprocessing the 5' RACE reads, TCRdb reports a single entry for every CDR3 protein and omits DNA. This repertoire includes 150,000 to 180,000 distinct CDR3 sequences. Study-wide points: Naive cells that were CXCR3-positive had more hydrophobic TRB CDR3s (compared with CXCR3-negative naive cells). With respect to TRBV-TRBJ usage, naive CXCR3-negative and CXCR3-positive cells were similar; memory differed.

The CDR3 sequence is 15 residues long. Germline V gives CDR1 SGHRS, CDR2 YFSETQ. The sequencing input was naive CXCR3+ CD8+ T cells from blood. This sample's subset: CD45RO-CCR7+CD27+CD95- naive CD8+ T cells expressing CXCR3 (TNR3+). This clonotype originated in a human donor in good health. Some clones in this sample may be carry-over from other donors' samples. This chain connects TRBV5-1 to TRBJ2-1; the TRBD1 assignment by TCRdb is unverifiable without DNA. The CDR3 loop reads CASSLPGQGFNEQFF.